The 22 T cell receptor beta chains reported below all come from one sample, sequenced in a study of PD-1 blockade in classical Hodgkin lymphoma (dated by TCRdb to about 2020). Receptor amplification or capture employed the immunoSEQ multiplex PCR assay. Held by TCRdb, this immuneACCESS table contains in-frame sequences only and omits some clones. Under half of the omission traces to an unresolved V gene where checked; the cause of the rest is unknown. A total of 110,000 or so clones appear in this sample, more than 70% of them only once. Over 15% of the sample is held by the ten biggest clonotypes. The meaning of the sample's time point label: cycle 4 day 1 (C4D1), after less than 7 weeks of nivolumab. Every trial patient had relapsed following autologous stem cell transplantation, and prior brentuximab vedotin exposure was what differed among cohorts A, B and C. The starting material was peripheral blood mononuclear cells (PBMCs), obtained before the fourth cycle of nivolumab. These receptors all stem from a human donor with classical Hodgkin lymphoma.

The chain combines TRBV2 with TRBJ1-3; D may be TRBD1 (5 bases). Germline-derived CDR1 and CDR2 are SNHLY and FYNNEI. The CDR3 consists of 16 residues. V lost 4 bases, J lost 0 bases, and 13 bases lay in between. The CDR3 loop is CASSVMGLGSGNTIYF. For the CDR3, the DNA is TGTGCCAGCAGTGTCATGGGACTGGGCTCTGGAAACACCATATATTTT.

CDR3 loop: CASSLGGVTIYF. CDR3 sequence (DNA): TGTGCCAGCAGCCTGGGGGGAGTCACCATATATTTT. The genes are TRBV7-2 and TRBJ1-3; D possibly corresponds to TRBD1 (5 bases). Germline CDR1 reads SGHTA; CDR2 reads FQGNSA. Trimming removed 5 bases at V and 9 bases at J, with 11 bases between. CDR3 length equals 12 residues.

The chain has TRBV7-2 and TRBJ2-1, with 13 nucleotides matching TRBD2. Trimming at V came to 5 bases and at J to 4 bases, leaving 2 bases not matched to a gene. Germline V gene sequence: CDR1 SGHTA, CDR2 FQGNSA. The CDR3 spans 15 residues. CDR3 region: CASSPGLAGYNEQFF. CDR3 coding DNA: TGTGCCAGCAGCCCGGGACTAGCGGGATACAATGAGCAGTTCTTC.

This clone was counted between two and nine times. The V call is TRBV18, the J call TRBJ2-3; D gene ambiguous. The germline V gene encodes CDR1 KGHSH and CDR2 LQKENI. This CDR3 spans 14 amino acids. V lost 2 bases and J lost 8, with 14 bases in between. The CDR3 reads CASSPTIGAGTQYF. The DNA for the CDR3 is TGTGCCAGCTCACCAACTATTGGCGCAGGTACGCAGTATTTT.

CDR3 nucleotides: TGTGCCAGCAGCGATACACGGAATATTTTCTACGAGCAGTACTTC. Protein sequence: CASSDTRNIFYEQYF. This chain uses TRBV7-9 with TRBJ2-7; D not certain. The CDR3 spans 15 residues. V lost 5 bases and J 3 bases, leaving 17 bases between the germline ends. Germline V gene data show CDR1 as SEHNR and CDR2 as FQNEAQ (reference sequence).

This clone has only one observation. The chain carries TRBV5-1 and TRBJ2-3, with D uncertain. Between the trimmed V and J ends, which lost 0 bases and 2 bases, there was a span of 10 bases. The germline CDR1 and CDR2 sequences are SGHRS and YFSETQ. The CDR3 is 15 residues long. The CDR3 region has the DNA TGCGCCAGCAGCTTGGCCGCCGGATACACAGATACGCAGTATTTT. Translated, it gives CASSLAAGYTDTQYF.

V is TRBV19 and J is TRBJ2-2; TRBD2 aligns across 7 bases. V lost 6 bases to trimming and J lost 3 bases; unmatched junction nucleotides: 10. The CDR3 extends over 16 amino acids. CDR1 is LNHDA and CDR2 is SQIVND in the germline V gene (reference sequence). The CDR3 nucleotides are TGTGCCAGTAGCACCGAACGGGAGGTTGACACCGGGGAGCTGTTTTTT. Protein sequence: CASSTEREVDTGELFF. Based on the CDR3 plus reference TRBV19 and TRBJ2-2, the full variable domain is DGGITQSPKYLFRKEGQNVTLSCEQNLNHDAMYWYRQDPGQGLRLIYYSQIVNDFQKGDIAEGYSVSREKKESFPLTVTSAQKNPTAFYLCASSTEREVDTGELFFGEGSRLTVL.

The rearrangement links TRBV2 to TRBJ1-5; the D gene is possibly TRBD1 (6 bases). From germline, CDR1 is SNHLY and CDR2 FYNNEI. V lost 7 bases and J lost 5, with 15 bases in between. This CDR3 has 14 amino acids. CDR3 DNA sequence: TGTGCCAGCACAGAGGGGGGTTGGGATCAGCCCCAGCATTTT. This codes for CASTEGGWDQPQHF.

The rearrangement uses TRBV27 and TRBJ1-1, with D unresolved. This CDR3 has 15 residues. Trimming left V 0 bases short and J 4 bases short, with 12 bases between. Germline V gene data show CDR1 as MNHEY and CDR2 as SMNVEV (reference sequence). CDR3 in DNA: TGTGCCAGCAGTTTATCGATAGGGTTGGTCACTGAAGCTTTCTTT. Protein: CASSLSIGLVTEAFF.

The chain has TRBV28 and TRBJ1-1; tentatively, D is TRBD1 (5 bases). The CDR3 extends over 16 amino acids. V dropped 7 bases and J dropped 8 bases, with 26 bases sitting between them. Per the germline V gene, CDR1 is MDHEN and CDR2 is SYDVKM. CDR3 sequence: CASIDWPGTEPPEAFF. As DNA, the CDR3 is TGTGCCAGCATTGATTGGCCGGGGACGGAGCCCCCCGAAGCTTTCTTT. The full variable domain, in which reference TRBV28 and TRBJ1-1 provide the parts outside the CDR3, is DVKVTQSSRYLVKRTGEKVFLECVQDMDHENMFWYRQDPGLGLRLIYFSYDVKMKEKGDIPEGYSVSREKKERFSLILESASTNQTSMYLCASIDWPGTEPPEAFFGQGTRLTVV.

The rearrangement links TRBV7-2 to TRBJ2-3; no clear D gene. V gave up 7 bases and J gave up 0 bases, with 14 bases separating them. CDR1 is SGHTA and CDR2 is FQGNSA in the germline V gene. The CDR3 totals 15 residues. CDR3 DNA: TGTGCCAGCACACCGCAGGAGTATAGCACAGATACGCAGTATTTT. Amino acid sequence: CASTPQEYSTDTQYF.

The chain employs TRBV10-1 and TRBJ1-1; TRBD1 matches 8 bases. The V segment lost 5 bases and the J segment 0 bases; nucleotides outside the gene matches: 2. The CDR3 spans 14 residues. Germline V gene sequence: CDR1 WNHNN, CDR2 SYGVQD (reference sequence). CDR3 sequence reads: CASSPGGLNTEAFF. CDR3 in DNA: TGCGCCAGCAGTCCAGGGGGCCTGAACACTGAAGCTTTCTTT.

This clone was observed a handful of times. DNA of the CDR3: TGTGCCAGTTCCGACCTCCCTCTCTGGGCGAGGGCAACAAGTCAGCCCCAGCATTTT. It specifies CASSDLPLWARATSQPQHF. The V call is TRBV19, the J call TRBJ1-5, with D unclear. The CDR3 is 19 amino acids. Looked up from germline, CDR1 is LNHDA and CDR2 is SQIVND (reference sequence). V was pared by 8 bases and J by 6 bases, with 32 bases between.

The genes are TRBV5-1 and TRBJ1-1, with no clear D. Between the trimmed V and J ends, which lost 1 base and 6 bases, there was a span of 10 bases. Germline V lookup: CDR1 SGHRS, CDR2 YFSETQ. The length of the CDR3 is 13 residues. CDR3 DNA: TGCGCCAGCAGCTTGTACCCTCAGGCTGAAGCTTTCTTT. Its protein is CASSLYPQAEAFF.

The chain combines TRBV4-1 with TRBJ1-3; tentatively, D is TRBD1 (6 bases). The CDR3 extends over 16 amino acids. With 3 bases removed from V and 0 bases from J, the gap between germline ends came to 12 bases. Germline assignment: CDR1 MGHRA and CDR2 YSYEKL. CDR3 sequence reads: CASSQPHRDSGNTIYF. The CDR3 region has the DNA TGCGCCAGCAGCCAGCCTCACAGGGACTCTGGAAACACCATATATTTT.

CDR3: CASSDQLAGVRETQYF. The DNA of the CDR3 is TGTGCCAGCAGCGACCAACTAGCGGGAGTTCGAGAGACCCAGTACTTC. The V and J genes are TRBV7-9 and TRBJ2-5; 11 bases match TRBD2. The CDR3 has 16 amino acids. With V trimmed by 5 bases and J by 4 bases, 9 bases remained unmatched. The germline V gene encodes CDR1 SEHNR and CDR2 FQNEAQ (reference sequence). The full variable domain, completed using reference TRBV7-9 and TRBJ2-5, is DTGVSQNPRHKITKRGQNVTFRCDPISEHNRLYWYRQTLGQGPEFLTYFQNEAQLEKSRLLSDRFSAERPKGSFSTLEIQRTEQGDSAMYLCASSDQLAGVRETQYFGPGTRLLVL.

The chain has TRBV6-1 and TRBJ2-1; D gene ambiguous. Germline V gene lookup returns CDR1 MNHNS and CDR2 SASEGT. This CDR3 is 14 amino acids long. V lost 3 bases and J lost 9, with 15 bases in between. CDR3 DNA: TGTGCCAGCAGTGACAAGGGTGTCGCCTTTGAGCAGTTCTTC. Protein: CASSDKGVAFEQFF.

The J gene is TRBJ1-1, the V gene TRBV2; D not certain. Germline assignment: CDR1 SNHLY and CDR2 FYNNEI. The germline V and J ends were trimmed by 3 bases and 0 bases, with 11 bases remaining between them. The CDR3 contains 15 residues. CDR3 loop: CASSEFSVMNTEAFF. CDR3 in DNA: TGTGCCAGCAGTGAGTTCTCCGTCATGAACACTGAAGCTTTCTTT.

The chain employs TRBV28 and TRBJ2-7; the match to TRBD1 covers 7 bases. V was clipped by 4 bases and J by 2 bases; unmatched bases: 11. The CDR3 extends over 16 amino acids. Germline V CDR1 and CDR2: MDHEN, SYDVKM. This CDR3 is CASSSVGGRGAYEQYF. The CDR3 nucleotides are TGTGCCAGCAGTTCCGTAGGGGGCAGGGGTGCCTACGAGCAGTACTTC.

The J gene is TRBJ2-7, the V gene TRBV11-2; D ambiguous. Deletions cut 1 base from V and 7 bases from J, with 17 bases between. Germline CDR1 and CDR2: SGHAT and FQNNGV. The CDR3 has 15 residues. This chain's CDR3 is CASSLGVTQVGEQYF. The CDR3 region has the DNA TGTGCCAGCAGCTTAGGTGTGACCCAGGTCGGAGAGCAGTACTTC.

The chain is built from TRBV19 and TRBJ2-7; TRBD2 matches 14 bases. J was trimmed by 0 bases and V by 4 bases; bases with no gene match: 5. The CDR3 extends over 17 amino acids. The germline V gene has CDR1 LNHDA and CDR2 SQIVND (reference sequence). Here the CDR3 DNA reads TGTGCCAGTAGTAAAGGGGGACTAGCGGGAGACTCCTACGAGCAGTACTTC. Translation gives CASSKGGLAGDSYEQYF.

The rearrangement uses TRBV27 and TRBJ2-2, with D possibly being TRBD1 (5 bases). From germline, CDR1 is MNHEY and CDR2 SMNVEV (reference sequence). The CDR3 has 14 amino acids. V was cut by 5 bases and J by 7 bases, with 14 bases left in between. The DNA of the CDR3 is TGTGCCAGCAGTACAGGTTATTATGGCGGGGAGCTGTTTTTT. Its translation is CASSTGYYGGELFF.